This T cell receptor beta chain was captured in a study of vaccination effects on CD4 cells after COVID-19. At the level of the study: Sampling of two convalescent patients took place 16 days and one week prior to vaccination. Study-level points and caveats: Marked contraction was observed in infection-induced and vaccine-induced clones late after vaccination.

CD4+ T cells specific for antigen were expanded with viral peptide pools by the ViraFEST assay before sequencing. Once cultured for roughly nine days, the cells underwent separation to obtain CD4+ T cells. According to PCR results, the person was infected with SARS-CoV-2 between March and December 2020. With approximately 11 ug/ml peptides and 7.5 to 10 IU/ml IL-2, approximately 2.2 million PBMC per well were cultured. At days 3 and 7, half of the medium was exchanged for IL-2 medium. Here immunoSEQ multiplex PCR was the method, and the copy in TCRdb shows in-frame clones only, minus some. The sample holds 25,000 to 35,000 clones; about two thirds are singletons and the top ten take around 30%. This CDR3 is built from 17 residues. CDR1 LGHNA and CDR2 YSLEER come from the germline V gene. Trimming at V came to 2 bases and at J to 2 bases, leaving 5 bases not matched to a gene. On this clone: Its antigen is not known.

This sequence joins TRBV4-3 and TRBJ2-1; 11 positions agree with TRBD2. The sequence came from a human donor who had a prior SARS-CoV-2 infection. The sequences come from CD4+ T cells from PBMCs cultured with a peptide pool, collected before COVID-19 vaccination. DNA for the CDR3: TGCGCCAGCAGCCAATCTGGGACTAGCGGTACCTACAATGAGCAGTTCTTC. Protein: CASSQSGTSGTYNEQFF.